Listed here are 9 T cell receptor beta chains from one sample, sequenced in a study of shared clonotypes between healthy human individuals. Using immunoSEQ multiplex PCR, the repertoire was profiled, and TCRdb retains in-frame clones only, with some absent. The data hold over a million clones, with approximately 98.5% observed a single time. Sequences were obtained from naive CD4+ T cells sorted from blood. As to subset: CD45RA+ positively selected. Source of these receptors: a young man in good health.

The rearrangement uses TRBV29-1 and TRBJ2-5, with D hard to call. The V gene's germline CDR1 is SQVTM and CDR2 ANQGSEA. The ends were cut back, 7 bases at V and 1 base at J, with 10 bases in the middle. The CDR3 has 12 residues. The CDR3 coding sequence is TGCAGCGGCGGTGGGTTCCAAGAGACCCAGTACTTC. Amino acids: CSGGGFQETQYF.

V gene TRBV15 combines with J gene TRBJ2-5, with a possible D match to TRBD2 (6 bases). This CDR3 spans 17 amino acids. The V end was cut by 1 base, the J end by 1 base, with 16 bases between. Germline CDR1 LNHNV, CDR2 YYDKDF (reference sequence). Here the CDR3 reads CATSRGPRAGTQETQYF. The CDR3 nucleotides are TGTGCCACCAGCAGAGGCCCGAGAGCGGGCACCCAAGAGACCCAGTACTTC. The full variable domain, with the rest looked up from reference TRBV15 and TRBJ2-5, is DAMVIQNPRYQVTQFGKPVTLSCSQTLNHNVMYWYQQKSSQAPKLLFHYYDKDFNNEADTPDNFQSRRPNTSFCFLDIRSPGLGDTAMYLCATSRGPRAGTQETQYFGPGTRLLVL.

About this clone itself: This sample also contains other DNA sequences that code for the same CDR3. The V gene is TRBV5-4, the J gene TRBJ1-1; D is unclear. Trimming removed 0 bases at V and 1 base at J, with 4 bases between. Germline V gives CDR1 SGHNT, CDR2 YYREEE (reference sequence). This CDR3 has 13 residues. The CDR3 bases are TGTGCCAGCAGCTTGGCCACGAACACTGAAGCTTTCTTT. The encoded protein is CASSLATNTEAFF. Full variable domain (remainder filled in from reference TRBV5-4 and TRBJ1-1): ETGVTQSPTHLIKTRGQQVTLRCSSQSGHNTVSWYQQALGQGPQFIFQYYREEENGRGNFPPRFSGLQFPNYSSELNVNALELDDSALYLCASSLATNTEAFFGQGTRLTVV.

The V and J genes are TRBV7-9 and TRBJ2-7, with TRBD1 matching 9 bases. Germline trimming cut 4 bases from V and 1 base from J; bases unmatched to any gene: 5. Germline-derived CDR1 and CDR2 are SEHNR and FQNEAQ (reference sequence). The CDR3 has 15 residues. The CDR3 DNA follows: TGTGCCAGCAGCTCACCCGGGACAGGGTCCTACGAGCAGTACTTC. Translated, it gives CASSSPGTGSYEQYF.

The chain couples TRBV5-4 to TRBJ2-7; 9 bases are shared with TRBD1. The CDR3 has 16 amino acids. The germline CDR1 and CDR2 sequences are SGHNT and YYREEE (reference sequence). Trimming cost V 3 bases and J 6 bases; bases outside gene matches: 13. The CDR3 reads CASSSQTGGFPIEQYF. The CDR3 DNA follows: TGTGCCAGCAGCTCTCAAACAGGGGGCTTCCCCATCGAGCAGTACTTC.

The sample holds one count of this clone. The V call is TRBV7-2, the J call TRBJ2-3; 7 nucleotides match TRBD2. The J segment lost 2 bases and the V segment lost 0 bases, leaving 2 bases of the junction unmatched. The CDR3 has 15 amino acids. Germline V gene data show CDR1 as SGHTA and CDR2 as FQGNSA. The CDR3 region is CASSLAGGATDTQYF. The CDR3, as DNA: TGTGCCAGCAGCTTAGCGGGAGGGGCCACAGATACGCAGTATTTT.

The chain has TRBV30 and TRBJ2-5; unclear D gene. Germline V gene lookup returns CDR1 GTSNPN and CDR2 SVGIG (reference sequence). Trimming shortened V by 3 bases and J by 1 base, and 15 bases separated the two germline ends. The CDR3 contains 15 residues. CDR3 DNA: TGTGCCTGGAGCGAAGGAAGCACAGCCCAAGAGACCCAGTACTTC. Translated: CAWSEGSTAQETQYF.

The count of this clone is one. The chain carries TRBV7-9 and TRBJ2-1; the match to TRBD1 covers 7 bases. The CDR3 extends over 14 amino acids. The J segment lost 9 bases and the V segment lost 11 bases, leaving 16 bases of the junction unmatched. Germline-derived CDR1 and CDR2 are SEHNR and FQNEAQ (reference sequence). The CDR3 here is CASSGTVYTTEQFF. The DNA of the CDR3 is TGTGCCTCCTCCGGGACAGTATATACAACTGAGCAGTTCTTC. Drawing the rest from reference TRBV7-9 and TRBJ2-1, the complete variable domain is DTGVSQNPRHKITKRGQNVTFRCDPISEHNRLYWYRQTLGQGPEFLTYFQNEAQLEKSRLLSDRFSAERPKGSFSTLEIQRTEQGDSAMYLCASSGTVYTTEQFFGPGTRLTVL.

The chain links TRBV27 to TRBJ1-2, with D unresolved. In germline, CDR1 is MNHEY, CDR2 SMNVEV (reference sequence). This CDR3 comprises 14 residues. V gave up 7 bases and J gave up 4 bases, with 16 bases separating them. Here the CDR3 DNA reads TGTGCCAGCACTCCCGCGGGGAGGTCCTATGGCTACACCTTC. Its protein product is CASTPAGRSYGYTF.